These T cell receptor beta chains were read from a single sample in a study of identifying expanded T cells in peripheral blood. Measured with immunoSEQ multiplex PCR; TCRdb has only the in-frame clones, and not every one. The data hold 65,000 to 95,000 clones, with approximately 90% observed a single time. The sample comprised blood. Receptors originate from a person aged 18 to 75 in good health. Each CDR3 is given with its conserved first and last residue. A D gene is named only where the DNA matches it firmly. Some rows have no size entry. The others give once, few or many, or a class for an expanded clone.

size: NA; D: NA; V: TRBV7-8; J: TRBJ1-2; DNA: TGTGCCAGCAACATTTTGGGGGGCGCGAAGGGCTACACCTTC; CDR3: CASNILGGAKGYTF
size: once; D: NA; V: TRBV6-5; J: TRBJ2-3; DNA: TGTGCCAGCAGTTACTCCGGGACTAGCACAGATACGCAGTATTTT; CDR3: CASSYSGTSTDTQYF
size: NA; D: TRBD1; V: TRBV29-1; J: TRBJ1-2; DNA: TGCAGCGTTGACTGGGACAGGGCGGCGGGTGGCTACACCTTC; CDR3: CSVDWDRAAGGYTF
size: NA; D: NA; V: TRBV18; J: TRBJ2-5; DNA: TGTGCCAGCTCACCATCGGCAGTCCTCGGTGGGGAGACCCAGTACTTC; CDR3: CASSPSAVLGGETQYF
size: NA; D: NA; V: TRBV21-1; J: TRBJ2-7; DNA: TGTGCCAGCAGCAAAAGCCATAGCGGACCCACCTACGAGCAGTACTTC; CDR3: CASSKSHSGPTYEQYF
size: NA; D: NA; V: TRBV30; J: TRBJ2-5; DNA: TGTGCCTGGAGTCTAGGCCTGAGGGAGACCCAGTACTTC; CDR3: CAWSLGLRETQYF
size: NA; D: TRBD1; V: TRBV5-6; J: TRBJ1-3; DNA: TGTGCCAGCAGCTTGGGTAGGGGGCTTTCCAATTTT; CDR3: CASSLGRGLSNF
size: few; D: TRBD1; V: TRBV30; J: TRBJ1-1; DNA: TGTGCCTGGAGCTTAGGACAGGCGAGCACTGAAGCTTTCTTT; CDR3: CAWSLGQASTEAFF
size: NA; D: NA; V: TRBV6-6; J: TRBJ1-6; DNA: TGTGCCAGCAGTGACCGGACAGAGCCTTCACCCCTCCACTTT; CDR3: CASSDRTEPSPLHF
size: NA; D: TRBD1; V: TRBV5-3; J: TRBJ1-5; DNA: TGTGCCAGAAGGGCCCGGGACAGGGGCGTCAATCAGCCCCAGCATTTT; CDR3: CARRARDRGVNQPQHF
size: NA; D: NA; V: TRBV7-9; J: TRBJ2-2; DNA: TGTGCCAGCAGCTTAGGGAGGCTGAACACCGGGGAGCTGTTTTTT; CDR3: CASSLGRLNTGELFF
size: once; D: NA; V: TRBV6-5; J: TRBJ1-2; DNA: TGTGCCAGCAGGGCCGGGGGGATCTATGGCTACACCTTC; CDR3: CASRAGGIYGYTF
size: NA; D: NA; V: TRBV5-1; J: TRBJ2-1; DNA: TGCGCCAGCAGCAGGACTGGAACCTACAATGAGCAGTTCTTC; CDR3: CASSRTGTYNEQFF
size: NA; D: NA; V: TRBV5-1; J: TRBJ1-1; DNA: TGCGCCAGCAGCTTAGGCAGCATGAACACTGAAGCTTTCTTT; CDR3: CASSLGSMNTEAFF
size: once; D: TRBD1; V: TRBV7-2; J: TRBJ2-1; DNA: TGTGCCAGCAGCCTGGGACAGGGGGAGGCCAATGAGCAGTTCTTC; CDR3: CASSLGQGEANEQFF
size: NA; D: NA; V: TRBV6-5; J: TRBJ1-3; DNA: TGTGCCAGCAGCCCTCGGTCTTCCTCTGGAAACACCATATATTTT; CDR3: CASSPRSSSGNTIYF